Following are 26 T cell receptor beta chains from one sample sequenced in a study of Ad26.COV2.S vaccination and SARS-CoV-2 variants. Using immunoSEQ multiplex PCR, the repertoire was profiled, and TCRdb retains in-frame clones only, with some absent. The table lists approximately 480,000 clones, roughly 85% of them singletons, with roughly 12% in the top ten. Indicated treatment: some 20 received Ad26.COV2.S at low or high dose, single or two shots; five or six received placebo; per-sample allocation not given. The samples were gathered on day 63 after the first injection of vaccine or placebo. Sample: peripheral blood, taken in a trial of Ad26.COV2.S vaccine versus placebo. The receptors were gathered from a person aged 18-60 years who received the Ad26.COV2.S COVID-19 vaccine or a placebo.

The V and J genes are TRBV11-1 and TRBJ2-5; 7 nucleotides line up with TRBD2. This CDR3 contains 15 residues. With 5 bases clipped from V and 3 bases from J, the junction kept 9 bases outside the gene matches. Germline CDR1 SGHAT, CDR2 FQDESV (reference sequence). The CDR3 bases are TGTGCCAGCAGCAAAAGAGTAGGACTAGAAGAGACCCAGTACTTC. Its translation: CASSKRVGLEETQYF.

CDR3: CASSVDELNTEAFF. The CDR3 DNA reads as TGCGCCAGCAGCGTAGACGAGCTGAACACTGAAGCTTTCTTT. V gene TRBV5-1 combines with J gene TRBJ1-1; D is unclear. CDR1 and CDR2 from the germline V gene are SGHRS and YFSETQ. Trimming stripped 4 bases from V and 0 bases from J, with 10 bases between. The CDR3 spans 14 residues.

CDR3 bases: TGTGCCAGTAGTATAGTAGGACATAATCAGCCCCAGCATTTT. Its protein is CASSIVGHNQPQHF. The chain employs TRBV19 and TRBJ1-5, with TRBD1 as a possible D gene (5 bases). V gave up 1 base and J gave up 4 bases, with 8 bases separating them. This CDR3 is 14 amino acids long. The germline gives CDR1 LNHDA, CDR2 SQIVND (reference sequence).

The CDR3 sequence is CASSLVRGTSDSYEQYF. For the CDR3, the DNA is TGTGCCAGCAGCTTAGTTAGGGGGACTAGCGACTCCTACGAGCAGTACTTC. The chain carries TRBV7-6 and TRBJ2-7, with 10 bases matching TRBD2. CDR1 is SGHVS and CDR2 is FNYEAQ in the germline V gene. With V trimmed by 1 base and J by 0 bases, 6 bases remained unmatched. The CDR3 extends over 17 amino acids. Drawing the rest from reference TRBV7-6 and TRBJ2-7, the complete variable domain is GAGVSQSPRYKVTKRGQDVALRCDPISGHVSLYWYRQALGQGPEFLTYFNYEAQQDKSGLPNDRFSAERPEGSISTLTIQRTEQRDSAMYRCASSLVRGTSDSYEQYFGPGTRLTVT.

This sequence joins TRBV28 and TRBJ2-1; the D is unclear. This CDR3 has 13 amino acids. Trimming stripped 1 base from V and 8 bases from J, with 9 bases between. In germline, CDR1 is MDHEN, CDR2 SYDVKM. The CDR3 nucleotides read TGTGCCAGCAGTTTATTAGGGTCATATGAGCAGTTCTTC. It is translated as CASSLLGSYEQFF. The full variable domain, rest sourced from reference TRBV28 and TRBJ2-1, is DVKVTQSSRYLVKRTGEKVFLECVQDMDHENMFWYRQDPGLGLRLIYFSYDVKMKEKGDIPEGYSVSREKKERFSLILESASTNQTSMYLCASSLLGSYEQFFGPGTRLTVL.

This sequence joins TRBV9 and TRBJ1-2; no firm D call. The germline gives CDR1 SGDLS, CDR2 YYNGEE. The V gene lost 0 bases and the J gene lost 4 bases, with 10 bases spanning the gap. The CDR3 is made up of 14 amino acids. CDR3 bases: TGTGCCAGCAGCGTAGGTCGGGAAACCTATGGCTACACCTTC. It encodes CASSVGRETYGYTF.

This clone was detected only once. The genes are TRBV4-3 and TRBJ2-2; D gene unclear. CDR1 is LGHNA and CDR2 is YSLEER in the germline V gene. The V end was cut by 0 bases, the J end by 0 bases, with 14 bases between. The CDR3 has 18 residues. For the CDR3, the DNA is TGCGCCAGCAGCCAAGACCCCCCGGGCGGATCGAACACCGGGGAGCTGTTTTTT. Translating gives CASSQDPPGGSNTGELFF.

The chain carries TRBV27 and TRBJ2-3, with D possibly matching TRBD1 (5 bases). Trimming removed 2 bases at V and 2 bases at J, with 11 bases between. The germline V gene encodes CDR1 MNHEY and CDR2 SMNVEV (reference sequence). The length of the CDR3 is 15 residues. For the CDR3, the DNA is TGTGCCAGCAGTTTACAGGGCCCTTCCACAGATACGCAGTATTTT. Amino acid sequence: CASSLQGPSTDTQYF.

Remarks on this clone: Distinct nucleotide sequences in the sample also encode this CDR3. Written as DNA, the CDR3 is TGTGCCAGCTCACCGGATCAGAACACTGAAGCTTTCTTT. Amino acid sequence: CASSPDQNTEAFF. The chain links TRBV18 to TRBJ1-1; D gene uncertain. There are 13 residues in the CDR3. The germline CDR1 and CDR2 sequences are KGHSH and LQKENI. Between the trimmed V and J ends, which lost 3 bases and 1 base, there was a span of 6 bases.

A single count supports this clone. This chain joins TRBV28 and TRBJ2-7, with TRBD1 identical over 9 bases. The CDR3 has 13 amino acids. V shed 6 bases and J 3 bases; nucleotides not matched to a gene: 3. CDR1 and CDR2 (germline): MDHEN, SYDVKM. The CDR3 DNA reads TGTGCCAGCAGAAAGACAGGGGGCTACGAGCAGTACTTC. It codes for CASRKTGGYEQYF.

This clone was detected once. The CDR3 region is CASSLDGAILYF. Here the CDR3 DNA reads TGTGCCAGCAGCTTGGACGGGGCGATCCTGTACTTC. This chain links TRBV5-4 with TRBJ2-7; TRBD1 or TRBD2 may be the D gene (5 bases each). The germline gives CDR1 SGHNT, CDR2 YYREEE (reference sequence). This CDR3 contains 12 residues. Trimming removed 0 bases at V and 12 bases at J, with 13 bases between.

Only one count was recorded for this clone. The gene calls are TRBV4-1 and TRBJ2-7; no firm D call. Germline lookup yields CDR1 MGHRA and CDR2 YSYEKL. V was shortened by 4 bases and J by 3 bases, with 10 bases between the two germline ends. CDR3 length equals 13 residues. CDR3 DNA sequence: TGCGCCAGCAGCCCCCGGAAGGACTACGAGCAGTACTTC. Translation gives CASSPRKDYEQYF.

The CDR3 DNA sequence: TGTGCCAGTAGTATTTACGGGACAGGGAGAGACATTCAGTACTTC. Protein: CASSIYGTGRDIQYF. This chain connects TRBV19 to TRBJ2-4; 9 bases are shared with TRBD1. Losses at the gene ends were 3 bases for V and 8 bases for J; bases not matched to a gene: 8. The length of the CDR3 is 15 residues. Germline V gives CDR1 LNHDA, CDR2 SQIVND (reference sequence).

The V call is TRBV9, the J call TRBJ2-1, with D hard to call. Looked up from germline, CDR1 is SGDLS and CDR2 is YYNGEE. Trimming removed 0 bases from V and 4 bases from J, with 14 bases in between. CDR3 length equals 16 residues. This CDR3 is CASSVAGNSVYNEQFF. The CDR3 region has the DNA TGTGCCAGCAGCGTAGCTGGGAACTCCGTTTACAATGAGCAGTTCTTC.

This clone was seen once. The chain links TRBV7-2 to TRBJ2-5; 8 nucleotides agree with TRBD2. The CDR3 totals 15 residues. V gave up 2 bases and J gave up 4 bases; unmatched junction bases: 6. Germline loops: CDR1 SGHTA, CDR2 FQGNSA. As DNA, the CDR3 is TGTGCCAGCAGCTTACAGCTAGCGGGCGGAGAGACCCAGTACTTC. It codes for CASSLQLAGGETQYF.

The chain links TRBV15 to TRBJ1-5; 7 bases line up with TRBD1. The trim removed 5 bases at V and 8 bases at J, leaving 6 bases unmatched. Germline CDR1 and CDR2: LNHNV and YYDKDF (reference sequence). The CDR3 runs to 13 residues. For the CDR3, the DNA is TGTGCCACCAGCCTGGACAGGCGAGAGCCCCAGCATTTT. Its translation is CATSLDRREPQHF.

The sample holds one count of this clone. This chain joins TRBV7-9 and TRBJ1-4; TRBD1 matches at 9 bases. The germline gives CDR1 SEHNR, CDR2 FQNEAQ (reference sequence). CDR3 length: 16 residues. The V and J ends lost 4 bases and 11 bases, in that order; junction bases with no gene match: 14. The CDR3 reads CASSSGPGTGSGKLFF. The CDR3, as DNA: TGTGCCAGCAGCTCAGGCCCCGGGACAGGGTCTGGGAAACTGTTTTTT.

This chain joins TRBV7-2 and TRBJ2-4; D ambiguous. This CDR3 comprises 17 residues. Trimming took off 0 bases at V and 1 base at J, with 13 bases between the two ends. Germline loops: CDR1 SGHTA, CDR2 FQGNSA. The CDR3 DNA reads TGTGCCAGCAGCTTAGCGCCTGGCGGAAGGGCCAAAAACATTCAGTACTTC. It specifies CASSLAPGGRAKNIQYF.

As to this clone: In the same sample, other DNA sequences code for this CDR3. The chain couples TRBV25-1 to TRBJ1-2; possible D gene TRBD1, 5 bases. Germline V gene sequence: CDR1 MGHDK, CDR2 SYGVNS. With 4 bases removed from V and 7 bases from J, the gap between germline ends came to 7 bases. The CDR3 length is 11 residues. The CDR3 DNA is TGTGCCAGCAGTGTTGGGGGTGGCTACACCTTC. Translating gives CASSVGGGYTF.

The chain couples TRBV7-9 to TRBJ2-5; D uncertain. Germline CDR1 and CDR2: SEHNR and FQNEAQ (reference sequence). V dropped 5 bases and J dropped 4 bases, with 17 bases sitting between them. The CDR3 totals 15 residues. DNA for the CDR3: TGTGCCAGCAGCCCCACCTTACTCGGAGTAGAGACCCAGTACTTC. It specifies CASSPTLLGVETQYF.

V usage is TRBV18 and J usage is TRBJ1-1; D is unresolved. CDR1 and CDR2 (germline): KGHSH, LQKENI. Trimming cost V 0 bases and J 3 bases, with 8 bases left between them. The CDR3 is made up of 14 amino acids. CDR3 amino acids: CASSPPSRHTEAFF. The CDR3 nucleotides read TGTGCCAGCTCACCACCGAGCCGGCACACTGAAGCTTTCTTT.

The gene calls are TRBV5-1 and TRBJ1-1; TRBD1 matches at 8 bases. Losses at the gene ends were 4 bases for V and 1 base for J; bases not matched to a gene: 6. Germline CDR1 reads SGHRS; CDR2 reads YFSETQ. This CDR3 is built from 15 residues. The CDR3 sequence: CASSVTGTGNTEAFF. The CDR3 nucleotides are TGCGCCAGCAGCGTAACCGGGACAGGGAACACTGAAGCTTTCTTT.

This chain connects TRBV30 to TRBJ2-1; D may be TRBD2 (7 bases). The V end was cut by 5 bases, the J end by 9 bases, with 20 bases between. CDR3 length equals 14 residues. Germline V gives CDR1 GTSNPN, CDR2 SVGIG (reference sequence). CDR3 region: CAWGGAGSWTEQFF. The CDR3 DNA sequence: TGTGCCTGGGGGGGGGCAGGCAGCTGGACTGAGCAGTTCTTC.

This chain uses TRBV19 with TRBJ1-1; no definite D call. The CDR3 sequence is 14 residues long. Trimming removed 3 bases from V and 3 bases from J, with 11 bases in between. The V gene's germline CDR1 is LNHDA and CDR2 SQIVND (reference sequence). In DNA, the CDR3 is TGTGCCAGTAGTATTGAAGGCGGTCACACTGAAGCTTTCTTT. Translation: CASSIEGGHTEAFF.

The rearrangement joins TRBV5-1 to TRBJ2-1, with D possibly TRBD1 on 6 matching bases. The germline CDR1 and CDR2 sequences are SGHRS and YFSETQ. The CDR3 is made up of 15 amino acids. V was clipped by 0 bases and J by 4 bases, with 11 bases between them. The CDR3 DNA reads as TGCGCCAGCAGCTTGGCCGGACAGACTTACAATGAGCAGTTCTTC. As protein: CASSLAGQTYNEQFF.

The J gene is TRBJ2-3, the V gene TRBV9; the match to TRBD2 covers 9 bases. Per germline, CDR1 SGDLS and CDR2 YYNGEE. Trimming removed 2 bases from V and 14 bases from J; junction bases left unmatched: 12. This CDR3 is built from 14 residues. The CDR3 DNA reads TGTGCCAGCAGCGTGTCAGTAGCGGGGGTGTTTGGGTATTTT. It translates to CASSVSVAGVFGYF.